This T cell receptor beta chain was profiled in a study of post-analysis software for immune sequencing data. Across the whole study: Relapsing-remitting, secondary progressive and progressive-relapsing multiple sclerosis were all included among the disease courses. Study results and caveats: Pronounced co-clustering by F measure was evident among identically batched samples. Controls had lower frequencies than patients of a few TRBV segments, which included TRBV5-6, TRBV5-1 and TRBV20-1. Normalized Chao1 diversity in multiple sclerosis patients fell significantly below that of controls.

The count of this clonotype is one. What it binds is unknown. Unique molecular identifiers featured in each of the TCR beta cDNA libraries. Approximately 0.5 million cDNA molecules were recovered from an input of roughly 0.85 to 10 million T cells. TCRdb re-derived calls from the PCR reads in MiXCR, one entry per CDR3 protein. The top ten hold 6.5% to 8% of the sample, which has 430,000 or so distinct CDR3 sequences, 35% to 45% seen once. CDR1 and CDR2 (germline): DFQATT, SNEGSKA (reference sequence). The CDR3 runs 13 residues. V was cut by 6 bases and J by 4 bases, with 15 bases left in between. Sequencing was done on a sample of blood. The sequence was obtained from a girl aged 2-9 years with multiple sclerosis. The chain is built from TRBV20-1 and TRBJ1-2, with D perhaps TRBD1 (5 bases). CDR3 in amino acids: CSARGEGTYGYTF. CDR3 nucleotides: TGCAGTGCCCGAGGGGAGGGGACCTATGGCTACACCTTC.